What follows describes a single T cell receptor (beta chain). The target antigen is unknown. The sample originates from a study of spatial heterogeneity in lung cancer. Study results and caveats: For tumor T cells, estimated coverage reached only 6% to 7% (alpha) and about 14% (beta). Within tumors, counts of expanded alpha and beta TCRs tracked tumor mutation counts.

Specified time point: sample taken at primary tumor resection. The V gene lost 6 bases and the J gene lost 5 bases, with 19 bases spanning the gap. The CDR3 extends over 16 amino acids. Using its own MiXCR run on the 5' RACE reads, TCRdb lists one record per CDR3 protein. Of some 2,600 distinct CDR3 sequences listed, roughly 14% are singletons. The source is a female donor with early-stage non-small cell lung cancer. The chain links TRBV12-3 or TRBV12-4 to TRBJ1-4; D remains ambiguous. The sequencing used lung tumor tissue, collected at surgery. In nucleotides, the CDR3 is TGTGCCAGCAGGAAATTAACGGGCCCTAGAAATGAAAAACTGTTTTTT. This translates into CASRKLTGPRNEKLFF.